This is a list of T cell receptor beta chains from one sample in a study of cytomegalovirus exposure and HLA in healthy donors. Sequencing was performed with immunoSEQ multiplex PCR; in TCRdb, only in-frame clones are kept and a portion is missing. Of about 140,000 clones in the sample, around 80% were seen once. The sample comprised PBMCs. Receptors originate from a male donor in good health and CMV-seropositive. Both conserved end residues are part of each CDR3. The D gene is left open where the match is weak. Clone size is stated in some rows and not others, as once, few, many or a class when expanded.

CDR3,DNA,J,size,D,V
CASRGIQGENQPQHF,TGTGCCAGCAGGGGCATACAGGGGGAAAATCAGCCCCAGCATTTT,TRBJ1-5,NA,TRBD1,TRBV6-1
CASSVVGGAQLETQYF,TGTGCCAGCAGCGTAGTCGGGGGGGCCCAGTTAGAGACCCAGTACTTC,TRBJ2-5,few,TRBD2,TRBV9
CASTMGRFGEQYF,TGTGCCAGTACCATGGGGAGGTTTGGCGAGCAGTACTTC,TRBJ2-7,NA,NA,TRBV19
CSVVFLRGRNEQYF,TGCAGCGTTGTCTTTTTGCGGGGACGCAACGAGCAGTACTTC,TRBJ2-7,NA,NA,TRBV29-1
CAWTGSGETQYF,TGTGCCTGGACAGGTTCAGGGGAGACCCAGTACTTC,TRBJ2-5,few,NA,TRBV30
CASSAASGGHDTGELFF,TGCGCCAGCAGCGCCGCTTCCGGGGGGCATGACACCGGGGAGCTGTTTTTT,TRBJ2-2,NA,NA,TRBV5-1
CASSQYGTSYEQYF,TGTGCCAGTAGCCAATACGGGACTTCCTACGAGCAGTACTTC,TRBJ2-7,NA,NA,TRBV19
CASRLVSGSSEYKETQYF,TGTGCCAGCAGGCTTGTTAGCGGGAGTTCGGAGTACAAAGAGACCCAGTACTTC,TRBJ2-5,NA,TRBD2,TRBV28
CASSSFIQGNTGELFF,TGCGCCAGCAGCTCCTTCATTCAGGGCAACACCGGGGAGCTGTTTTTT,TRBJ2-2,NA,NA,TRBV5-1
CASSLGGGARGEQYF,TGTGCCAGCAGCTTAGGCGGGGGGGCCCGGGGCGAGCAGTACTTC,TRBJ2-7,NA,TRBD2,TRBV7-2
CSVGGTGLSLYGYTF,TGCAGCGTTGGGGGGACAGGGTTAAGCCTCTATGGCTACACCTTC,TRBJ1-2,NA,TRBD1,TRBV29-1
CASSQSGPDRGRGGANVLTF,TGCGCCAGCAGTCAATCAGGCCCCGACAGGGGGCGCGGAGGGGCCAACGTCCTGACTTTC,TRBJ2-6,NA,TRBD1,TRBV23-1
CASSLRGIGYEQYF,TGTGCCAGCAGCTTACGGGGAATCGGCTACGAGCAGTACTTC,TRBJ2-7,NA,NA,TRBV13
CASSYRTSGRDADTQYF,TGTGCCAGCAGCTATAGGACTAGCGGGAGGGATGCAGATACGCAGTATTTT,TRBJ2-3,NA,TRBD2,TRBV7-9
CASSKTSLAERTYEQYF,TGTGCCAGCAGCAAAACTTCGCTAGCGGAGCGGACCTACGAGCAGTACTTC,TRBJ2-7,NA,NA,TRBV21-1
CASRKVSGRGADTQYF,TGTGCCAGCAGGAAGGTTAGCGGGAGGGGGGCAGATACGCAGTATTTT,TRBJ2-3,NA,TRBD2,TRBV2
CASSARHSGNEKLFF,TGTGCCAGTAGTGCCCGACATTCCGGTAATGAAAAACTGTTTTTT,TRBJ1-4,NA,NA,TRBV19
CASSLQGASLSEAFF,TGTGCCAGCAGCCTACAGGGGGCATCACTTTCTGAAGCTTTCTTT,TRBJ1-1,NA,TRBD1,TRBV7-2
CASVCKQRDNSPLHF,TGCGCCAGCGTTTGCAAACAGAGAGATAATTCACCCCTCCACTTT,TRBJ1-6,NA,NA,TRBV10-1
CASSPNNEQFF,TGTGCCAGCAGTCCAAATAATGAGCAGTTCTTC,TRBJ2-1,NA,NA,TRBV9
CASSPTSGREYEQYF,TGTGCCAGCAGCCCCACTAGCGGGAGAGAGTACGAGCAGTACTTC,TRBJ2-7,few,TRBD2,TRBV7-2
CASTGPGLNTGELFF,TGTGCCAGTACCGGACCGGGACTCAACACCGGGGAGCTGTTTTTT,TRBJ2-2,NA,NA,TRBV7-2
CASSSGLAGPYEQYF,TGTGCCAGCAGCTCCGGACTAGCGGGACCCTACGAGCAGTACTTC,TRBJ2-7,NA,TRBD2,TRBV5-4
CAWSVISGRGYGYTF,TGTGCCTGGAGTGTAATTTCCGGGAGGGGATATGGCTACACCTTC,TRBJ1-2,NA,NA,TRBV30